This T cell receptor beta chain was profiled in a study of T cells in Graves' hyperthyroidism and ophthalmopathy. Template material for amplifying TCR beta CDR3 regions consisted of RNA transcripts. When the TCR CDR3 underwent first-round RT-PCR, the HTBI primer set was used. TCRdb ran MiXCR on the multiplex PCR reads and lists one entry per CDR3 protein. The top ten clones hold 15% to 18% of a sample with fewer than 850,000 distinct CDR3 sequences, approximately 15% of them seen once. The germline gives CDR1 SGHVS, CDR2 FNYEAQ. The CDR3 length is 14 residues. V was trimmed by 3 bases and J by 5 bases, leaving 10 bases between them. At least ten counts were recorded for this clonotype.

The TCR comes from a middle-aged man with Graves' hyperthyroidism. The specimen sequenced was blood. The rearrangement links TRBV7-6 to TRBJ2-2; D might be TRBD1 (5 bases). CDR3 amino acids: CASSLSQGTGELFF. The CDR3 coding sequence is TGTGCCAGCAGCTTGTCCCAGGGAACCGGGGAGCTGTTTTTT.